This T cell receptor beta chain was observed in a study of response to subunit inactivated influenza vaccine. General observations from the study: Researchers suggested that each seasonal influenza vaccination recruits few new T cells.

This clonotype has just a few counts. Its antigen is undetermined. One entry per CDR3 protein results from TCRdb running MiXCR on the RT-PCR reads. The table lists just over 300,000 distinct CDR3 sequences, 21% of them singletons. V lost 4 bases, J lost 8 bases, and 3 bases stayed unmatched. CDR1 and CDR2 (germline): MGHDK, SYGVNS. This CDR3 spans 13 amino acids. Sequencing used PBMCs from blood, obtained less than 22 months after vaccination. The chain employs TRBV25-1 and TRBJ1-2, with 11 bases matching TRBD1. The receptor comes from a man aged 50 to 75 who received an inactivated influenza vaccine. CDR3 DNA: TGTGCCAGCAGTGTCAGGGACAGGGGGGGCTACACCTTC. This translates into CASSVRDRGGYTF.